This T cell receptor (beta chain) comes out of a study of T cells in Graves' hyperthyroidism and ophthalmopathy. Each patient was aged 18 to 65 and had newly diagnosed hyperthyroidism of under 2 months' duration. The V and J ends lost 2 bases and 0 bases, in that order; junction bases with no gene match: 10. The CDR3 contains 17 residues. Germline V gene sequence: CDR1 DFQATT, CDR2 SNEGSKA (reference sequence). RNA transcripts provided the source from which TCR beta CDR3 regions were amplified. First-round RT-PCR with HTBI primers amplified the TCR CDR3 region. Via MiXCR, TCRdb re-called the multiplex PCR reads, giving one row per CDR3 protein. The sample carries 300,000 to 400,000 distinct CDR3 sequences, approximately 15% recorded once. This clonotype was counted many times.

This chain joins TRBV20-1 and TRBJ2-7; 10 nucleotides match TRBD2. The TCR sequence derives from a woman in her sixties with Graves' hyperthyroidism. Source material: blood. The CDR3 DNA is TGCAGTGCTAGAACTCTAGCGGGAGACCTGCCCTCCTACGAGCAGTACTTC. It specifies CSARTLAGDLPSYEQYF.